The next 8 T cell receptor beta chains were all read from a single sample in a study of human T cells and chemical hapten exposure. Time point of the sample: healthy volunteer bleed at 6 weeks. The study extracted total RNA from unfractionated whole blood. TCRdb ran MiXCR on the RACE reads and lists one entry per CDR3 protein. The table records approximately 84,000 distinct CDR3 sequences, about 8.6% of them present only once. The sequenced material came from whole blood. Receptors were obtained from a male donor in good health. Some clones in this sample may be carry-over from other donors' samples.

V usage is TRBV7-2 and J usage is TRBJ1-1, with a possible D match to TRBD1 (5 bases). CDR3 length: 12 residues. CDR1 is SGHTA and CDR2 is FQGNSA in the germline V gene. V lost 5 bases and J lost 7, with 11 bases in between. The DNA of the CDR3 is TGTGCCAGCAGCCCAGGGACGGTTGAAGCTTTCTTT. Its protein is CASSPGTVEAFF.

This sequence joins TRBV20-1 and TRBJ2-5, with 9 bases identical to TRBD1. Germline CDR1 is DFQATT and CDR2 is SNEGSKA (reference sequence). V lost 5 bases to trimming and J lost 2 bases; unmatched junction nucleotides: 0. There are 12 residues in the CDR3. The CDR3 region is CSADRGQETQYF. The CDR3 DNA follows: TGCAGTGCTGACAGGGGGCAAGAGACCCAGTACTTC.

The rearrangement joins TRBV7-3 to TRBJ2-3; D is perhaps TRBD1 or TRBD2 (5 bases each). The CDR3 is 15 residues long. Trimming cost V 0 bases and J 6 bases, with 13 bases left between them. Germline lookup yields CDR1 SGHTA and CDR2 FQGTGA. The CDR3 region has the DNA TGTGCCAGCAGCTTAACCGGGGCCCTATCCGATACGCAGTATTTT. This codes for CASSLTGALSDTQYF.

The J gene is TRBJ2-3, the V gene TRBV6-5; D remains ambiguous. The CDR3 loop spans 14 amino acids. Germline loops: CDR1 MNHEY, CDR2 SVGAGI. V was cut by 6 bases and J by 3 bases, with 13 bases left in between. CDR3 region: CASRNPPVTDTQYF. Here the CDR3 DNA reads TGTGCCAGCAGAAACCCACCGGTTACAGATACGCAGTATTTT.

The chain combines TRBV4-1 with TRBJ2-7; D perhaps matches TRBD2 (5 bases). The V gene lost 0 bases and the J gene lost 7 bases, with 10 bases spanning the gap. The length of the CDR3 is 13 residues. Germline V lookup: CDR1 MGHRA, CDR2 YSYEKL. The CDR3 protein is CASSQDPGGEQYF. In nucleotides, the CDR3 is TGCGCCAGCAGCCAAGATCCAGGAGGTGAGCAGTACTTC.

Within the sample, this clonotype is medium-sized. The chain recombines TRBV6-2 or TRBV6-3 with TRBJ2-1, with a possible D match to TRBD2 (5 bases). Germline CDR1 reads MNHEY; CDR2 reads SVGEGT. The V end lost 2 bases, the J end lost 4 bases, and 6 bases lay between the germline ends. This CDR3 contains 13 residues. The CDR3 reads CASSYRDYNEQFF. The CDR3 region has the DNA TGTGCCAGCAGTTACCGGGATTACAATGAGCAGTTCTTC.

The chain uses TRBV6-5 and TRBJ2-6, with D unclear. There are 18 residues in the CDR3. V lost 2 bases and J 0 bases, leaving 14 bases between the germline ends. In germline, CDR1 is MNHEY, CDR2 SVGAGI. The CDR3 DNA reads TGTGCCAGCAGTTACGTCGTGCTGATCTCCTCTGGGGCCAACGTCCTGACTTTC. The encoded protein is CASSYVVLISSGANVLTF.

This sequence joins TRBV6-2 or TRBV6-3 and TRBJ1-5; TRBD1 might be the D (5 bases). Germline CDR1 is MNHEY and CDR2 is SVGEGT. CDR3 length: 14 residues. V was trimmed by 2 bases and J by 5 bases, leaving 10 bases between them. CDR3 bases: TGTGCCAGCAGTTACACCCAGGGAGATCAGCCCCAGCATTTT. Residues: CASSYTQGDQPQHF.